These T cell receptor beta chains were read from a single sample in a study of human T cells and chemical hapten exposure. TCRdb re-derived calls from the RACE reads in MiXCR, one entry per CDR3 protein. Among tens of thousands of distinct CDR3 sequences, 9% to 9.5% were seen once, and the ten largest hold just under 4.5%. Sequenced material: whole blood, taken in connection with sensitization to the hapten diphenylcyclopropenone (DPC). The receptors were sampled from a woman aged 50 to 60 with alopecia areata. Some clones in this sample may be carry-over from other donors' samples. CDR3s include the opening cysteine and the closing phenylalanine or tryptophan. D genes are given only for firm matches. Part of the rows lack a size; the others show once, few, many or a class for expanded clones.

v_gene	d_gene	j_gene	abundance	CDR3nt	CDR3aa
TRBV12-3/TRBV12-4	.	TRBJ2-2	.	TGTGCCAGCAGATCCCACACAGGGAACACCGGGGAGCTGTTTTTT	CASRSHTGNTGELFF
TRBV29-1	.	TRBJ2-1	many	TGCAGCGTCCGGACGGGCTACAATGAGCAGTTCTTC	CSVRTGYNEQFF
TRBV9	.	TRBJ1-5	.	TGTGCCAGCAGCGTAGAAGCTAGCAATCAGCCCCAGCATTTT	CASSVEASNQPQHF
TRBV2	TRBD1	TRBJ2-1	few	TGTGCCAGCAGCCCGGACAGGGGGCGGAATGAGCAGTTCTTC	CASSPDRGRNEQFF
TRBV10-3	.	TRBJ1-1	many	TGTGCCATCAGGCATGGTAACACTGAAGCTTTCTTT	CAIRHGNTEAFF
TRBV18	.	TRBJ1-2	many	TGTGCCAGCTCACCTTCCGGGGATCTCTATGGCTACACCTTC	CASSPSGDLYGYTF
TRBV15	.	TRBJ2-3	many	TGTGCCACCAGCCCTGGGAGAAGCGGCGGTCGAGATACGCAGTATTTT	CATSPGRSGGRDTQYF
TRBV20-1	TRBD2	TRBJ2-7	many	TGCAGTGCTAGAGGGGGCGTCACTAGCGACTCCTACGAGCAGTACTTC	CSARGGVTSDSYEQYF
TRBV11-2	.	TRBJ2-5	few	TGTGCCAGCAGCTTAGGTCGGTCGAGGGAGGAGACCCAGTACTTC	CASSLGRSREETQYF
TRBV20-1	.	TRBJ2-3	many	TGCAGTGCTAGAGGAGGATCAGGGTTCTTCAGTCCTAGCACAGATACGCAGTATTTT	CSARGGSGFFSPSTDTQYF
TRBV28	.	TRBJ2-6	many	TGTGCCAGCAGTTTCCTCCTGGCTGTTGGGGCCAACGTCCTGACTTTC	CASSFLLAVGANVLTF
TRBV29-1	TRBD2	TRBJ2-7	.	TGCAGCGTTGGACTAGCGGGGAACGAGCAGTACTTC	CSVGLAGNEQYF
TRBV3-1	TRBD1	TRBJ1-1	many	TGTGCCAGCAGCCAAGCAGGGGGCAACACTGAAGCTTTCTTT	CASSQAGGNTEAFF
TRBV14	.	TRBJ2-6	many	TGTGCCAGCAGCCGACTAGCTGGGGCCAACGTCCTGACTTTC	CASSRLAGANVLTF
TRBV12-5	TRBD1	TRBJ2-7	many	TGTGCTAGTGGTTTGCCCCGGGCGACAGGGGAGTCCTACGAGCAGTACTTC	CASGLPRATGESYEQYF
TRBV2	TRBD2	TRBJ2-5	.	TGTGCCAGCAGCGCCGGGGCAGCGGGAGGGAATCAAGAGACCCAGTACTTC	CASSAGAAGGNQETQYF
TRBV12-3/TRBV12-4	TRBD1	TRBJ1-2	.	TGTGCCAGCACCAGACAGGGGCCCTATGGCTACACCTTC	CASTRQGPYGYTF
TRBV29-1	.	TRBJ2-7	many	TGCAGCGTGGGTTCAGCCTACGAGCAGTACTTC	CSVGSAYEQYF
TRBV11-2	TRBD1	TRBJ1-1	.	TGTGCCAGCAGCCCGGGGGACAGGGGCACTGAAGCTTTCTTT	CASSPGDRGTEAFF
TRBV12-2	.	TRBJ1-5	many	TGTGCAAGTCGACAGACAGGGGGCCCAAATCTTGGCAATCAGCCCCAGCATTTT	CASRQTGGPNLGNQPQHF
TRBV14	.	TRBJ1-2	many	TGTGCCAGCAGCCTTACGGTATCTAACTATGGCTACACCTTC	CASSLTVSNYGYTF
TRBV27	.	TRBJ2-1	.	TGTGCCAGCAGTTTATACGAAGGGTCCGCCCGCCCGGAGCAGTTCTTC	CASSLYEGSARPEQFF
TRBV6-6	TRBD1	TRBJ2-7	many	TGTGCCAGCAAAATCACAGGGGGCCAAAACTACGAGCAGTACTTC	CASKITGGQNYEQYF
TRBV28	.	TRBJ1-1	.	TGTGCCAGCATGAGAAGCATGAACACTGAAGCTTTCTTT	CASMRSMNTEAFF
TRBV5-1	.	TRBJ2-5	many	TGCGCCAGCAGCTGGAGGGGACAGAAATTATTACAAGAGACCCAGTACTTC	CASSWRGQKLLQETQYF
TRBV20-1	TRBD2	TRBJ2-7	many	TGCAGTGTCAAACCGGGACTAGTTCGGCACGAGCAGTACTTC	CSVKPGLVRHEQYF
TRBV18	.	TRBJ1-5	few	TGTGCCAGCTCACCAGGTGGCAGGGAAATTGGTCAGCCCCAGCATTTT	CASSPGGREIGQPQHF
TRBV27	.	TRBJ2-7	few	TGTGCCAGCAGTCCGTCGGGGAGAACGGGGAGCTACGAGCAGTACTTC	CASSPSGRTGSYEQYF
TRBV12-3/TRBV12-4	.	TRBJ2-7	many	TGTGCCAGCAGCTCGGCAGTAGCCTACGAGCAGTACTTC	CASSSAVAYEQYF
TRBV20-1	TRBD1	TRBJ2-5	many	TGCAGTGCGGGACAGGGGGCGCGCCAAGAGACCCAGTACTTC	CSAGQGARQETQYF
TRBV6-4	.	TRBJ2-1	many	TGTGCCAGCAGACGGGAGTGGAGCGACTACAATGAGCAGTTCTTC	CASRREWSDYNEQFF
TRBV30	.	TRBJ2-1	many	TGTGCCTGGAACCGGTTGGGGGAAGGGTTCTTC	CAWNRLGEGFF
TRBV20-1	TRBD2	TRBJ2-2	many	TGCAGTGGAACAACCGCGGGAGGGTTGAACACCGGGGAGCTGTTTTTT	CSGTTAGGLNTGELFF
TRBV11-2	.	TRBJ1-4	many	TGTGCCAGCAGCTTAATAGCCGTTGGGGATCGTGAAAAACTGTTTTTT	CASSLIAVGDREKLFF
TRBV7-9	.	TRBJ1-6	many	TGTGCCAGCAGCTTATTACAGAGCTCCTATAATTCACCCCTCCACTTT	CASSLLQSSYNSPLHF
TRBV20-1	.	TRBJ2-3	.	TGCAGTCTTAGTGTTAGCACAGATACGCAGTATTTT	CSLSVSTDTQYF
TRBV3-1	.	TRBJ2-7	few	TGTGCCAGCAGCCAAGGGCAGACAGTTATCTACGAGCAGTACTTC	CASSQGQTVIYEQYF
TRBV28	.	TRBJ1-5	many	TGTGCCAGCAGGCCTCAGGGATTCGGCAATCAGCCCCAGCATTTT	CASRPQGFGNQPQHF
TRBV3-1	.	TRBJ1-1	.	TGTGCCAGCAGCCCTACCCCACTCAGACTTGACACTGAAGCTTTCTTT	CASSPTPLRLDTEAFF
TRBV29-1	.	TRBJ2-5	many	TGCAGCGTCTCTCTGGCCGCTAAGACCCAGTACTTC	CSVSLAAKTQYF
TRBV15	TRBD2	TRBJ2-2	many	TGTGCCACCAGCAGAGGTGGGGGCGGGAGGCGGACCGGGGAGCTGTTTTTT	CATSRGGGGRRTGELFF
TRBV7-9	.	TRBJ1-2	many	TGTGCCAGCAGCTTTCTCCCAGGGCGGAGGAACTATGGCTACACCTTC	CASSFLPGRRNYGYTF
TRBV28	.	TRBJ1-5	many	TGTGCCAGCAGTGAACCGGGACAAAATGAGGATAAGCATTTT	CASSEPGQNEDKHF
TRBV5-4	.	TRBJ1-2	many	TGTGCCAGCAGCTTGACAGGGACCTATGGCTACACCTTC	CASSLTGTYGYTF
TRBV29-1	TRBD1	TRBJ1-5	many	TGCAGCGTTTGGGACAGGGGCAATCAGCCCCAGCATTTT	CSVWDRGNQPQHF
TRBV20-1	TRBD1	TRBJ2-7	many	TGCAGTGCCCAAAGGACAGGGGGCTACGAGCAGTACTTC	CSAQRTGGYEQYF